Each of the 28 T cell receptor beta chains below was sequenced from the same sample in a study of T cell changes during pregnancy in multiple sclerosis. Sequenced by immunoSEQ multiplex PCR; TCRdb stores in-frame clones only, minus some. The sample records over 70,000 clones, 85% to 95% being singletons. This specimen consisted of peripheral blood, obtained in the third trimester of pregnancy. The source of these receptors is a female donor with multiple sclerosis, enrolled in a pregnancy study.

The chain recombines TRBV27 with TRBJ2-7; perhaps TRBD1 as D (5 bases). The V end was cut by 0 bases, the J end by 9 bases, with 12 bases between. CDR1 and CDR2 from the germline V gene are MNHEY and SMNVEV (reference sequence). The CDR3 length is 13 residues. The CDR3 sequence is CASSLSTDLGQYF. CDR3 nucleotides: TGTGCCAGCAGTTTATCGACAGATTTAGGGCAGTACTTC.

The genes are TRBV27 and TRBJ2-1; the match to TRBD2 covers 11 bases. CDR1 and CDR2 (germline): MNHEY, SMNVEV (reference sequence). V lost 5 bases, J lost 2 bases, and 2 bases stayed unmatched. The CDR3 runs 15 residues. The CDR3 region is CASSGGLAAYNEQFF. CDR3 coding DNA: TGTGCCAGCAGTGGGGGACTAGCGGCCTACAATGAGCAGTTCTTC.

The chain combines TRBV27 with TRBJ1-1; TRBD1 might be the D (6 bases). The germline gives CDR1 MNHEY, CDR2 SMNVEV (reference sequence). V shed 5 bases and J shed 3 bases, with 10 bases lying between them. The CDR3 runs 13 residues. The chain's CDR3 is CASSPGVHTEAFF. The CDR3 DNA follows: TGTGCCAGCAGTCCAGGGGTTCACACTGAAGCTTTCTTT.

The chain carries TRBV9 and TRBJ2-1; 10 bases map to TRBD2. CDR3 length equals 17 residues. With 0 bases clipped from V and 6 bases from J, the junction kept 9 bases outside the gene matches. Germline CDR1 is SGDLS and CDR2 is YYNGEE. CDR3 sequence: CASSVEALTSGVNEQFF. Written as DNA, the CDR3 is TGTGCCAGCAGCGTAGAAGCGCTTACTAGCGGGGTCAATGAGCAGTTCTTC.

This rearrangement joins TRBV18 to TRBJ2-1, with a possible D match to TRBD2 (6 bases). Germline V gene sequence: CDR1 KGHSH, CDR2 LQKENI. The CDR3 extends over 14 amino acids. The V end was cut by 3 bases, the J end by 7 bases, with 13 bases between. CDR3: CASSPGPGENEQFF. The CDR3 DNA reads as TGTGCCAGCTCACCTGGGCCGGGGGAGAATGAGCAGTTCTTC. Based on the CDR3 plus reference TRBV18 and TRBJ2-1, the full variable domain is NAGVMQNPRHLVRRRGQEARLRCSPMKGHSHVYWYRQLPEEGLKFMVYLQKENIIDESGMPKERFSAEFPKEGPSILRIQQVVRGDSAAYFCASSPGPGENEQFFGPGTRLTVL.

The rearrangement joins TRBV19 to TRBJ2-7; 9 nucleotides line up with TRBD1. The CDR3 extends over 12 amino acids. The V segment lost 4 bases and the J segment 8 bases; nucleotides outside the gene matches: 3. The germline V gene encodes CDR1 LNHDA and CDR2 SQIVND (reference sequence). In DNA, the CDR3 is TGTGCCAGTAGTACGGGACAGGGTAAGCAGTACTTC. Protein: CASSTGQGKQYF.

The CDR3 protein is CASSISAGVFEQYF. CDR3 bases: TGTGCCAGTAGTATATCAGCGGGAGTCTTTGAGCAGTACTTC. This chain connects TRBV19 to TRBJ2-7; 8 bases line up with TRBD2. The CDR3 has 14 amino acids. The germline CDR1 and CDR2 sequences are LNHDA and SQIVND (reference sequence). The V segment lost 2 bases and the J segment 7 bases; nucleotides outside the gene matches: 7.

The chain links TRBV28 to TRBJ2-7; 8 bases match TRBD1. The V gene end was trimmed by 3 bases and the J gene end by 6 bases; junction bases not matched to a gene: 4. Per the germline V gene, CDR1 is MDHEN and CDR2 is SYDVKM. This CDR3 is 13 amino acids long. The CDR3 DNA reads TGTGCCAGCAGTTTGTCCGACAGGGGCGAGCAGTACTTC. It specifies CASSLSDRGEQYF.

CDR3 in amino acids: CASSPTSGRSGEQYF. The DNA of the CDR3 is TGTGCCAGCAGCCCTACTAGCGGAAGGAGCGGCGAGCAGTACTTC. The gene calls are TRBV7-9 and TRBJ2-7, with 8 bases identical to TRBD2. The CDR3 is 15 residues long. Germline CDR1 is SEHNR and CDR2 is FQNEAQ (reference sequence). V dropped 5 bases and J dropped 6; count of bases not matched to a gene: 12.

The chain employs TRBV28 and TRBJ1-5, with D maybe TRBD1 (6 bases). This CDR3 contains 15 residues. Looked up from germline, CDR1 is MDHEN and CDR2 is SYDVKM. The V end was cut by 2 bases, the J end by 6 bases, with 14 bases between. CDR3 sequence (DNA): TGTGCCAGCAGTTTAGGTCAGGGGAGAGGTCAGCCCCAGCATTTT. Translated: CASSLGQGRGQPQHF. The entire variable domain, with the rest obtained from reference TRBV28 and TRBJ1-5, is as follows: DVKVTQSSRYLVKRTGEKVFLECVQDMDHENMFWYRQDPGLGLRLIYFSYDVKMKEKGDIPEGYSVSREKKERFSLILESASTNQTSMYLCASSLGQGRGQPQHFGDGTRLSIL.

As to this clone: Compared with germline, one end of the junction differs, possibly owing to a read error. V usage is TRBV7-7 and J usage is TRBJ2-2; 7 positions match TRBD2. Looked up from germline, CDR1 is SSHAT and CDR2 is FNYEAQ (reference sequence). The CDR3 extends over 16 amino acids. CDR3 coding DNA: TGTGCTAGCAGCCCTACGAGCGGGAAGGGCACCGGGGAGCTGTTTTTT. Protein: CASSPTSGKGTGELFF.

The chain carries TRBV27 and TRBJ2-7; TRBD2 agrees at 8 bases. The trim removed 3 bases at V and 6 bases at J, leaving 4 bases unmatched. This CDR3 comprises 13 residues. Germline V gene lookup returns CDR1 MNHEY and CDR2 SMNVEV (reference sequence). The CDR3 reads CASSLSGGVEQYF. The CDR3 DNA sequence: TGTGCCAGCAGTTTGTCGGGGGGGGTCGAGCAGTACTTC.

The table lists this clone with a count of one. This CDR3 reads CASSLVQGASGEQFF. CDR3 in DNA: TGTGCCAGCAGCTTAGTCCAGGGGGCCTCGGGTGAGCAGTTCTTC. The genes are TRBV7-8 and TRBJ2-1, with TRBD1 matching over 8 bases. CDR1 is SGHVS, CDR2 FQNEAQ, per germline. There are 15 residues in the CDR3. With V trimmed by 1 base and J by 9 bases, 8 bases remained unmatched.

The V gene is TRBV5-6, the J gene TRBJ1-5, with a weak D call TRBD1 (6 bases). The V and J ends lost 2 bases and 1 base respectively, with 10 bases between them. The CDR3 consists of 15 residues. The germline CDR1 and CDR2 sequences are SGHDT and YYEEEE. CDR3: CASSLQGWSNQPQHF. CDR3 DNA sequence: TGTGCCAGCAGCTTACAGGGCTGGAGCAATCAGCCCCAGCATTTT.

The chain combines TRBV10-1 with TRBJ2-3; D perhaps matches TRBD2 (6 bases). Germline lookup yields CDR1 WNHNN and CDR2 SYGVQD (reference sequence). The CDR3 covers 16 residues. V shed 4 bases and J shed 2 bases, with 16 bases lying between them. The CDR3 nucleotides read TGCGCCAGCAGTGGGGGACTCCGCACCGCCACAGATACGCAGTATTTT. Translating it yields CASSGGLRTATDTQYF.

This rearrangement joins TRBV9 to TRBJ2-5; 9 nucleotides match TRBD2. The junction had 12 bases not matched to a gene; V was cut back by 4 bases and J by 2 bases. Germline values: CDR1 SGDLS, CDR2 YYNGEE. CDR3 length equals 17 residues. The CDR3 reads CASSPYSGSWKQETQYF. Written as DNA, the CDR3 is TGTGCCAGCAGCCCCTATAGCGGGAGTTGGAAACAAGAGACCCAGTACTTC.

This sequence joins TRBV19 and TRBJ2-7, with TRBD2 matching 10 bases. This CDR3 is 16 amino acids long. The germline CDR1 and CDR2 sequences are LNHDA and SQIVND (reference sequence). V was clipped by 4 bases and J by 5 bases; unmatched bases: 11. Here the CDR3 reads CASSTLPAGGPHEQYF. For the CDR3, the DNA is TGTGCCAGTAGTACCCTCCCAGCGGGAGGGCCTCACGAGCAGTACTTC.

This rearrangement joins TRBV4-2 to TRBJ2-5; D is perhaps TRBD1 (6 bases). The V end lost 0 bases, the J end lost 5 bases, and 13 bases lay between the germline ends. Per the germline V gene, CDR1 is LGHNA and CDR2 is YNFKEQ. The CDR3 extends over 15 amino acids. CDR3 region: CASSQERAQGETQYF. CDR3 nucleotides: TGTGCCAGCAGCCAAGAGAGGGCCCAGGGGGAGACCCAGTACTTC.

In this sample, this clone turned up once. The CDR3 is CASSLSGAPNNYGYTF. In DNA, the CDR3 is TGTGCCAGCAGTTTATCAGGGGCCCCAAATAACTATGGCTACACCTTC. J is TRBJ1-2 and V is TRBV28; possible D gene TRBD1, 6 bases. Deletions cut 1 base from V and 1 base from J, with 13 bases between. CDR3 length equals 16 residues. Germline V gene data show CDR1 as MDHEN and CDR2 as SYDVKM.

V gene TRBV6-6 combines with J gene TRBJ2-7; D perhaps matches TRBD1 (6 bases). The V gene lost 2 bases and the J gene lost 9 bases, with 11 bases spanning the gap. This CDR3 is 12 amino acids long. CDR1 and CDR2 (germline): MNHNY, SVGAGI (reference sequence). CDR3 protein: CASSYPDSPQYF. The DNA for the CDR3 is TGTGCCAGCAGTTACCCGGACAGCCCGCAGTACTTC.

V gene TRBV7-2 combines with J gene TRBJ2-7; 8 nucleotides line up with TRBD1. Germline values: CDR1 SGHTA, CDR2 FQGNSA. The CDR3 loop spans 14 amino acids. V trimming: 2 bases; J trimming: 4 bases; junction bases outside the gene matches: 4. The CDR3 DNA is TGTGCCAGCAGCTTATCAACAGGGGGATACGAGCAGTACTTC. Protein: CASSLSTGGYEQYF.

The chain employs TRBV25-1 and TRBJ2-7, with 7 bases lining up with TRBD1. V lost 3 bases to trimming and J lost 0 bases; unmatched junction nucleotides: 5. Germline V gives CDR1 MGHDK, CDR2 SYGVNS. The CDR3 loop spans 15 amino acids. As DNA, the CDR3 is TGTGCCAGCAGTGAGTACAGGGGAGTCTCCTACGAGCAGTACTTC. This gives the protein CASSEYRGVSYEQYF.

The V gene is TRBV7-8, the J gene TRBJ2-2; TRBD1 aligns across 12 bases. V trimming: 2 bases; J trimming: 4 bases; junction bases outside the gene matches: 5. Germline loops: CDR1 SGHVS, CDR2 FQNEAQ. The CDR3 runs 17 residues. CDR3 amino acids: CASSLSGTGGGTGELFF. The CDR3 DNA is TGTGCCAGCAGCTTATCCGGGACAGGGGGCGGCACCGGGGAGCTGTTTTTT.

V and J are TRBV15 and TRBJ1-2, with D hard to call. Germline V gene lookup returns CDR1 LNHNV and CDR2 YYDKDF (reference sequence). The CDR3 is 15 residues long. Trimming pared 3 bases from V and 2 bases from J, leaving 13 bases between. The CDR3 coding sequence is TGTGCCACCAGCAGCAGACTCCGTCCGAACTATGGCTACACCTTC. Encoded protein: CATSSRLRPNYGYTF. The full variable domain, its missing parts supplied by reference TRBV15 and TRBJ1-2, is DAMVIQNPRYQVTQFGKPVTLSCSQTLNHNVMYWYQQKSSQAPKLLFHYYDKDFNNEADTPDNFQSRRPNTSFCFLDIRSPGLGDTAMYLCATSSRLRPNYGYTFGSGTRLTVV.

This rearrangement joins TRBV18 to TRBJ1-1; the match to TRBD1 covers 9 bases. Germline assignment: CDR1 KGHSH and CDR2 LQKENI. Germline trimming cut 3 bases from V and 0 bases from J; bases unmatched to any gene: 8. This CDR3 is built from 17 residues. CDR3 amino acids: CASSPTRDRAMNTEAFF. Here the CDR3 DNA reads TGTGCCAGCTCACCTACCCGGGACAGGGCGATGAACACTGAAGCTTTCTTT. Full variable domain (missing parts from reference TRBV18 and TRBJ1-1): NAGVMQNPRHLVRRRGQEARLRCSPMKGHSHVYWYRQLPEEGLKFMVYLQKENIIDESGMPKERFSAEFPKEGPSILRIQQVVRGDSAAYFCASSPTRDRAMNTEAFFGQGTRLTVV.

V and J are TRBV19 and TRBJ1-1, with 7 bases lining up with TRBD1. Per the germline V gene, CDR1 is LNHDA and CDR2 is SQIVND (reference sequence). The CDR3 is made up of 14 amino acids. With 5 bases clipped from V and 6 bases from J, the junction kept 9 bases outside the gene matches. CDR3 DNA: TGTGCCAGTAGTGACCTAAGGGGGCTCTCTGAAGCTTTCTTT. Encoded protein: CASSDLRGLSEAFF.

This chain links TRBV4-2 with TRBJ2-1; TRBD2 agrees at 8 bases. J was trimmed by 0 bases and V by 4 bases; bases with no gene match: 2. The length of the CDR3 is 15 residues. Germline V lookup: CDR1 LGHNA, CDR2 YNFKEQ. Written as DNA, the CDR3 is TGTGCCAGCAGCCTTGGGACTAGCTCCTACAATGAGCAGTTCTTC. This encodes CASSLGTSSYNEQFF.

This sequence joins TRBV28 and TRBJ1-1, with D possibly being TRBD1 (6 bases). Germline V gene data show CDR1 as MDHEN and CDR2 as SYDVKM. Trimming stripped 2 bases from V and 0 bases from J, with 10 bases between. The CDR3 has 15 amino acids. Written as DNA, the CDR3 is TGTGCCAGCAGTTTAAGGGGGACCTTGAACACTGAAGCTTTCTTT. Amino acids: CASSLRGTLNTEAFF. Together with reference TRBV28 and TRBJ1-1, the CDR3 gives the full variable domain: DVKVTQSSRYLVKRTGEKVFLECVQDMDHENMFWYRQDPGLGLRLIYFSYDVKMKEKGDIPEGYSVSREKKERFSLILESASTNQTSMYLCASSLRGTLNTEAFFGQGTRLTVV.